A selection of T cell receptor beta chains follows, all from one sample in a study of CD8 T cells in ankylosing spondylitis. TCRdb reprocessed the 5' RACE reads via MiXCR and lists one record per CDR3 protein. Found here are about 390,000 distinct CDR3 sequences, around 22% of them singletons; the top ten hold roughly 16%. Sequenced input: blood, either unsorted or a sorted T cell fraction (not recorded which). The source is a male donor with ankylosing spondylitis. Each CDR3 is given with its conserved first and last residue. D genes are given only for firm matches. Size is stated for part of the rows, as once, few or many counts, or as a class when the clone is expanded.

NA,TRBV10-1,TRBD1,TRBJ2-2,TGCGCCAGCAGAAGACAGGGGATAGAGTATAGTATTACCACCGGGGAGCTGTTTTTT,CASRRQGIEYSITTGELFF
NA,TRBV10-3,TRBD2,TRBJ2-3,TGTGCCATCAGAGATATAGCGGGAGGGCCTCAAGATACGCAGTATTTT,CAIRDIAGGPQDTQYF
many,TRBV4-2,TRBD2,TRBJ2-2,TGTGCCAGCAGCCCACGAGCGGGAGTAGACACCGGGGAGCTTTTTTTT,CASSPRAGVDTGELFF
NA,TRBV7-8,NA,TRBJ1-1,TGTGCCAGCAGCTTAGAGCCGAACACTGAAGCTTTCTTT,CASSLEPNTEAFF
NA,TRBV20-1,NA,TRBJ2-3,TGCAGTGCCATGCCTGGGGATACGCAGTATTTT,CSAMPGDTQYF
many,TRBV7-9,NA,TRBJ1-1,TGTGCCAGCAGCTTAGCGGACGCAGCCGTAGCTTTCTTT,CASSLADAAVAFF
NA,TRBV24-1,NA,TRBJ2-5,TGTGCCACCCTGACAGGCGGGCAAGAGACCCAGTACTTC,CATLTGGQETQYF
few,TRBV7-8,NA,TRBJ1-1,TGTGCCAGCATTCCGAGTGGGGGCGCCTACACTGAAGCTTTCTTT,CASIPSGGAYTEAFF
NA,TRBV6-1,NA,TRBJ2-3,TGTGCCAGCAGGCCGGAGGGACAGAGCACAGATACGCAGTATTTT,CASRPEGQSTDTQYF
once,TRBV20-1,NA,TRBJ1-2,TGCAGTGCCACAACAGGGTATGGCTACACCTTC,CSATTGYGYTF
NA,TRBV5-1,NA,TRBJ2-5,TGCGCCAGCAGCTTGGTTTCGGGAGCGACAAGCCAAGAGACCCAGTACTTC,CASSLVSGATSQETQYF
NA,TRBV14,TRBD2,TRBJ2-1,TGTGCCAGCAGCCAAGATCTTCTAGCGGAAAGACTGTTCTTC,CASSQDLLAERLFF
NA,TRBV4-1,TRBD2,TRBJ2-3,TGCGCCACCAGCCAAGGGGGACTAGCGGGCTCCACAGATACGCAGTATTTT,CATSQGGLAGSTDTQYF
few,TRBV9,TRBD1,TRBJ1-5,TGTGCCAGGGACAGGGAACTAAATAGCAATCAGCCCCAGCATTTT,CARDRELNSNQPQHF
NA,TRBV15,NA,TRBJ1-2,TGTGCCACTCGGGCTGGACCGGGAAATGGCTACACCTTC,CATRAGPGNGYTF
few,TRBV29-1,TRBD2,TRBJ2-1,TGCAGCGTTGGAGCGGGAGTGACCGTGACCTACAATGAGCAGTTCTTC,CSVGAGVTVTYNEQFF
many,TRBV12-3/TRBV12-4,NA,TRBJ2-1,TGTGCCAGCAGTTCCCAGATAGTGCAGTTCTTC,CASSSQIVQFF
few,TRBV1,NA,TRBJ2-1,TGCACCAGCAGCCAAGCCCAGCGGATGATTTACAATGAGCAGTTCTTC,CTSSQAQRMIYNEQFF
NA,TRBV28,NA,TRBJ1-5,TGTGCCAGCAGTTTATGGAGGGGAAGTCAGCCCCAGCATTTT,CASSLWRGSQPQHF
few,TRBV6-1,TRBD2,TRBJ2-7,TGTGCCAGCAGTGGGACTAGCGGGAGGGCCTACGAGCAGTACTTC,CASSGTSGRAYEQYF
NA,TRBV28,NA,TRBJ2-1,TGTGCCAGCAGAGTACCGGGACGGGCTTTCGGGTTCTTC,CASRVPGRAFGFF
NA,TRBV15,NA,TRBJ1-2,TGTGCCACCAGCACAAATAGTCAAAGCTATGGCTACACCTTC,CATSTNSQSYGYTF
NA,TRBV7-3,TRBD2,TRBJ2-3,TGTGCCAGCAGCTACCTTGGCGGGAGGGCCGTTACGCAGTATTTT,CASSYLGGRAVTQYF
few,TRBV5-1,NA,TRBJ1-1,TGCGCCAGCAGCTTGAGGGACTTCGCTGAAGCTTTCTTT,CASSLRDFAEAFF
NA,TRBV6-1,NA,TRBJ2-7,TGTGCCAGCTCCCTTACCCGGCGGGCCCCCTACGAGCAGTACTTC,CASSLTRRAPYEQYF
few,TRBV4-3,TRBD2,TRBJ2-5,TGCGCCAGCAGCCAAGAGGGGCGGGAGTTGGAGACCCAGTACTTC,CASSQEGRELETQYF
NA,TRBV6-2/TRBV6-3,NA,TRBJ2-5,TGTGCCAGCGGGAATCCGGGACCCTTACAAGAGACCCAGTACTTC,CASGNPGPLQETQYF
NA,TRBV4-3,TRBD2,TRBJ2-1,TGCGCCAGCAGCCCACCTCGGAGGCCTAGCGGAAACAATGAGCAGTTCTTC,CASSPPRRPSGNNEQFF
NA,TRBV5-8,TRBD2,TRBJ2-7,TGTGCCAGCACGAAGGTAGCGGGAGAAACGTACGAGCAGTACTTC,CASTKVAGETYEQYF
few,TRBV29-1,NA,TRBJ2-3,TGCAGCGGTGGCCCCACAGATACGCAGTATTTT,CSGGPTDTQYF
NA,TRBV5-1,TRBD2,TRBJ2-7,TGCGCCAGCAGCTTGGCTGTAGCGGGAGGACCGGGCGAGCAGTACTTC,CASSLAVAGGPGEQYF
many,TRBV6-1,NA,TRBJ2-1,TGTGCCAGCAGTACCGGGACTGAAGATTTGCAGTTCTTC,CASSTGTEDLQFF
NA,TRBV6-5,NA,TRBJ1-1,TGTGCCAGCAGGACATCGAACACTGAAGCTTTCTTT,CASRTSNTEAFF
NA,TRBV11-2,NA,TRBJ2-1,TGTGCCAGCAGCTTAGCGGGATCGATCAATGAGCAGTTCTTC,CASSLAGSINEQFF
few,TRBV5-1,TRBD2,TRBJ2-7,TGCGCCAGCAGCTTGGAGCGGGGTGACCGAACCTACGAGCAGTACTTC,CASSLERGDRTYEQYF
few,TRBV15,TRBD1,TRBJ1-2,TGTGCCACGAGCAGGGACAGTGGAGTCTATGGCTACACCTTC,CATSRDSGVYGYTF
few,TRBV28,NA,TRBJ2-4,TGTGCCAGCAGTTTCGGGTTAGCGGATCAAAACATTCAGTACTTC,CASSFGLADQNIQYF
many,TRBV5-1,TRBD1,TRBJ2-7,TGCGCCAGCGGTAATGGTGGACAGGGGGTCTACGAGCAGTACTTC,CASGNGGQGVYEQYF
NA,TRBV28,TRBD1,TRBJ1-2,TGTGCCAGCAGGGGGTACGGGACAGGTGACTATGGCTACACCTTC,CASRGYGTGDYGYTF
few,TRBV29-1,TRBD1,TRBJ2-1,TGCAGCGCGCTAGGACAGGGGTACTACAATGAGCAGTTCTTC,CSALGQGYYNEQFF
NA,TRBV4-3,NA,TRBJ2-2,TGCGCCAGCAGCCAAGACGTGGGGCGTAACGGGGAGCTGTTTTTT,CASSQDVGRNGELFF
few,TRBV20-1,NA,TRBJ1-6,TGCAGTGCTAGAGGGACAGCGGATTCACCCCTCCACTTT,CSARGTADSPLHF
NA,TRBV29-1,NA,TRBJ2-1,TGCAGCGTTGAAGCCGGGCGTGCGCAGTTCTTC,CSVEAGRAQFF
NA,TRBV5-1,NA,TRBJ2-1,TGCGCCAGCAGCTCAATAACGGAAAATGAGCAGTTCTTC,CASSSITENEQFF
NA,TRBV20-1,NA,TRBJ2-1,TGCAGTGCTAGCTGGTCGACACGGGCAAACAATGAGCAGTTCTTC,CSASWSTRANNEQFF